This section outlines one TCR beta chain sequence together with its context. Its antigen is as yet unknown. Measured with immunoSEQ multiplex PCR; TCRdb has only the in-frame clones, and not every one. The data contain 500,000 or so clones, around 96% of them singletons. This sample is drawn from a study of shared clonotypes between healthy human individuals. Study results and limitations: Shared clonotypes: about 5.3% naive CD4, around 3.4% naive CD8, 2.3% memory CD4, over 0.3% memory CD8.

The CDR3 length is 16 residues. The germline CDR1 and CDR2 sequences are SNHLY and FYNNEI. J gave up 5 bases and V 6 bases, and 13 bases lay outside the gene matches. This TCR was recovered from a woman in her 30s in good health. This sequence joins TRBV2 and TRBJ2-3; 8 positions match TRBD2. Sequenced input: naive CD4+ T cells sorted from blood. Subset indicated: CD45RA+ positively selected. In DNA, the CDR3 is TGTGCCAGCAGGATTTCAGCGGGAGCTCCAGGAGATACGCAGTATTTT. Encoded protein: CASRISAGAPGDTQYF.